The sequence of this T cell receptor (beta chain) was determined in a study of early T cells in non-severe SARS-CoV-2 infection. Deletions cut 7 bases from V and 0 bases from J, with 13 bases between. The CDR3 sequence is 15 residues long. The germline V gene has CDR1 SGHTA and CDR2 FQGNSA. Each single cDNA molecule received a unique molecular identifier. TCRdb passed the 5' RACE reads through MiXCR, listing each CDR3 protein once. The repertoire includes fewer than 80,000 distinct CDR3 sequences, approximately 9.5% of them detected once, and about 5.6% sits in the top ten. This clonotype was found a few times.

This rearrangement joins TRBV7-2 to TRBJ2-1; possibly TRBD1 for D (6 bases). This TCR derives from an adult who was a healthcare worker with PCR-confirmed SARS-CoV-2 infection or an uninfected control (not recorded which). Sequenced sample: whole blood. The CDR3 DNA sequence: TGTGCCAGCAAGATACAGGGCCGCTCCTACAATGAGCAGTTCTTC. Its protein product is CASKIQGRSYNEQFF.